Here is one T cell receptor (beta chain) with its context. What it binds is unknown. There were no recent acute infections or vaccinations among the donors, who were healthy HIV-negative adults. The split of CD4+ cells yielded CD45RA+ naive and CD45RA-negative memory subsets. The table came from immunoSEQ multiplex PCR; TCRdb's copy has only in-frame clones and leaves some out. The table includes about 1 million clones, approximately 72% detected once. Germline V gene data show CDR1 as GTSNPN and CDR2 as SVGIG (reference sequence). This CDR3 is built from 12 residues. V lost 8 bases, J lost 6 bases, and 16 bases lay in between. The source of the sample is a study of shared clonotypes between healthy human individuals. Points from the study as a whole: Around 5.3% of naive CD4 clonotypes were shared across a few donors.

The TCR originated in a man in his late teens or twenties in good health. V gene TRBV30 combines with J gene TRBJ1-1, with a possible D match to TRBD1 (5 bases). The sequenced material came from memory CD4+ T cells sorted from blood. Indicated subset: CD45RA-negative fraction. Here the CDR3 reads CARLGGFSEAFF. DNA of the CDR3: TGTGCCCGCCTGGGGGGTTTCTCTGAAGCTTTCTTT.